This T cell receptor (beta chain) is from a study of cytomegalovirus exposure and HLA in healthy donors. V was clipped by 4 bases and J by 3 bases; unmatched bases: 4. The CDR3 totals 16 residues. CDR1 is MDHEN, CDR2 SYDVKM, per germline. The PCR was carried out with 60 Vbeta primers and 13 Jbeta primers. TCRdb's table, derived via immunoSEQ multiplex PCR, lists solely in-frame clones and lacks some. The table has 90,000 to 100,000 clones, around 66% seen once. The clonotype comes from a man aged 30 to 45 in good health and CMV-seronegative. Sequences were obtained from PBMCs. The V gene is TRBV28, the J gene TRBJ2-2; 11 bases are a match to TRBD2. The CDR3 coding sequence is TGTGCCAGCAGTTCCGGGACTAGCGGTTACACCGGGGAGCTGTTTTTT. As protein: CASSSGTSGYTGELFF.